The following is a TCR beta chain sequence with its context. There is no known antigen for this receptor. No qualities accompany the bases; no much larger clone lies one base away. The immunoSEQ hsTCRB assay version 4 in survey mode was used to sequence TCRbeta repertoires from genomic DNA. Genomic DNA was diluted to 8 to 10 ng/uL, using up to about 1 ug per sample for TCRbeta sequencing. Regarding the original processing steps: ImmunoSeq Analyzer 3.0 was used for analysis of TCRbeta data, and diversity was computed on productive nucleotide rearrangements. Using the Immunarch R package, lower-bound TCR diversity was estimated with the improved Chao index and clonality was estimated with the Gini coefficient. Different nucleotide rearrangements encoding the same CDR3beta amino acid sequence were counted as distinct clonotypes. TCRbeta sequences significantly enriched in antigen-responding cells relative to anti-CD3/anti-CD28-activated cells were identified by differential abundance analysis. GLIPH2 clustered TCRs by predicted peptide-MHC specificity, both within individual participants and across merged participant data sets. TCRdb re-hosts the immuneACCESS table, in-frame sequences only. Its copies lack some clones; in the studies checked, an unresolved V gene accounts for under half of them, and the cause for the rest is not known. Clone size and V and J calls were adopted from that table, with D and trimming inferred from the DNA. Present in this sample are around 7,500 clones, about 61% of which were seen just once. Jointly, the top ten make up roughly 20% of the sample.

The treatment or condition label, as the study defines it: suppressive antiretroviral therapy. Cells were stimulated with lysates of CMV-infected fibroblasts at roughly 10 ug/mL. Sorting of responding CD4+ T cells was based on upregulation of both CD40 ligand and CD69. Participants were HIV-1-infected adults who started suppressive ART during chronic infection. For at least 4 years, participants had undetectable plasma HIV-1 RNA, below 50 copies/mL. To be included, participants needed a CD4+ T cell count above 400 cells/uL and a positive CMV serology. Before stimulation, PBMCs were isolated using density centrifugation and depleted of CD8+ T cells. For around 18 hours, CD8-depleted PBMCs were stimulated with anti-CD28/CD49d costimulation, a CD40-blocking antibody, and enfuvirtide, which was added to prevent new infections. Sorting was done on either a Beckman Coulter MoFlo Legacy or an XDP sorter, and propidium iodide was used to exclude dead cells. For samples with more than one million cells, genomic DNA was extracted with the QIAamp DNA Mini Kit, and for all other samples the Quick-DNA Microprep Kit was used.

The sample comes from a study of persistence of HIV-infected CD4 T cells (dated by TCRdb to the early 2020s). Regarding the research as a whole: Suppressive ART had been received by participants for a median of roughly eight years. Cross-participant TCR cluster analysis included about 8 participants for CMV and six or seven participants for Gag. Peripheral blood samples of up to about 200 mL were obtained at multiple time points, with the exception of a couple of participants, for whom leukapheresis was performed at a single time point. The study isolated CMV- and HIV-1 Gag-responding CD4+ T cells from ART-treated individuals to examine antigen-driven clonal expansion of HIV-1-infected cells. Proviral sequencing was used to assess clonality among infected cells, whereas TCRbeta sequencing gauged the clonality of all cells within each sorted population.

Beyond this particular receptor, the publication reports: Antigen-responding cells were enriched for expanded CDR3beta sequences that were degenerate, which suggests that CD4+ responses to CMV and Gag underwent convergent selection. Significantly lower TCRbeta richness was observed in CMV- and Gag-responding cells than in anti-CD3/anti-CD28-responding cells, and higher oligoclonality was observed in CMV-responding cells than in CD3/CD28-stimulated and Gag-responding cells. The study involved few individuals and tested only a limited range of antigens. Bulk TCR analyses could not be restricted to the rare CMV-responding cells that actually carried HIV-1 proviruses. Within the same sorted populations, how oligoclonal the TCRs were correlated with how oligoclonal the proviruses were.

As encoded in the germline V gene (reference sequence), CDR1 is LNHDA while CDR2 is SQIVND. The trim is 8 bases for V and 9 bases for J, with a gap of 23 bases between the germline ends. The CDR3 covers 15 residues, taking in both the cysteine and the phenylalanine. Only the CDR3 DNA is retained, 45 bases long and in frame from the first base. The sequences come from CD4+ T cells sorted from PBMCs after roughly 20-hour stimulation, collected from a patient who received antiretroviral therapy. The cell subset or site label here, explained by the study, means: CD40L+CD69+ CD4 T cells responding to CMV lysate. This clonotype was obtained from an adult man with HIV who was CMV-seropositive. The chain was built from TRBV19 and TRBJ2-1; the D gene is possibly TRBD1, with 6 bases matching. The DNA reads as follows: TGTGCCAGTTCTGCCGGGACAACCCGGGGTGGTGAGCAGTTCTTC. Its product reads: CASSAGTTRGGEQFF. Where the CDR3 stops, the reference TRBV19 and TRBJ2-1 genes take over; the full variable domain is DGGITQSPKYLFRKEGQNVTLSCEQNLNHDAMYWYRQDPGQGLRLIYYSQIVNDFQKGDIAEGYSVSREKKESFPLTVTSAQKNPTAFYLCASSAGTTRGGEQFFGPGTRLTVL.